This TCR beta chain was found in a study of blood T cell repertoires in COVID-19. Looked up from germline, CDR1 is SGDLS and CDR2 is YYNGEE. The CDR3 spans 13 residues. V shed 3 bases, J shed 9 bases, and the junction held 2 bases outside the gene matches. Libraries were prepared by immunoSEQ multiplex PCR; TCRdb keeps only in-frame clonotypes and omits some of them. The data contain approximately 240,000 clones, approximately 84% of them singletons. This sequence originates from a woman aged 25 to 45 who had recovered from COVID-19. The chain recombines TRBV9 with TRBJ1-6; TRBD1 matches 8 bases. Sequencing was carried out using peripheral blood. As DNA, the CDR3 is TGTGCCAGCAGCGCGACAGGGGTTTCACCCCTCCACTTT. Translation gives CASSATGVSPLHF.